Listed below are T cell receptor beta chains from one sample, sequenced in a study of blood T cell repertoires in COVID-19. Produced via immunoSEQ multiplex PCR; TCRdb's table is partial and in-frame only. The table shows 350,000 or so clones, with 88% occurring only once. Source material: PBMCs or T cells enriched from blood (not recorded which). The receptors were sampled from a woman aged 25 to 39 who had been exposed to COVID-19. Both conserved end residues are part of each CDR3. Each record gives: clone size, J gene, V gene, D gene, CDR3 DNA, CDR3 protein. D genes are given only for firm matches. Part of the rows lack a size; the others show once, few, many or a class for expanded clones.

>NA|TRBJ1-5|TRBV18|NA
TGTGCCAGCTCACCGACTACACAGGGTAAGGGCAATCAGCCCCAGCATTTT
CASSPTTQGKGNQPQHF
>NA|TRBJ2-5|TRBV28|NA
TGTGCCAGCAGTTTATCCCGGGGTCGGCCTCGGGAGACCCAGTACTTC
CASSLSRGRPRETQYF
>NA|TRBJ1-5|TRBV6-5|NA
TGTGCCAGCAGACAGGGAACGGGCAATCAGCCCCAGCATTTT
CASRQGTGNQPQHF
>NA|TRBJ2-3|TRBV5-5|NA
TGTGCCAGCAGCGTGGCGGGCGGGACCACAGATACGCAGTATTTT
CASSVAGGTTDTQYF
>NA|TRBJ2-2|TRBV9|TRBD2
TGTGCCAGCAGCGTCAGCGGGAGCGATACCGGGGAGCTGTTTTTT
CASSVSGSDTGELFF
>NA|TRBJ2-1|TRBV6-5|TRBD2
TGTGCCAGCATCCATACCGGGAGGGCCGCGGTTGAGCAGTTCTTC
CASIHTGRAAVEQFF
>NA|TRBJ1-5|TRBV9|NA
TGTGCCAGCAGCGTAGATCCCAGGGGTCTTCAGCCCCAGCATTTT
CASSVDPRGLQPQHF
>NA|TRBJ2-3|TRBV9|NA
TGTGCCAGCAGCGCCGTAGTCACAGATACGCAGTATTTT
CASSAVVTDTQYF
>NA|TRBJ2-1|TRBV7-3|TRBD1
TGTGCCAGCAGCTCGACAGGGGACAATGAGCAGTTCTTC
CASSSTGDNEQFF
>NA|TRBJ2-1|TRBV2|TRBD2
TGTGCCACTCCTCGGACTAGCGGAGTCAATGAGCAGTTCTTC
CATPRTSGVNEQFF
>NA|TRBJ1-2|TRBV4-1|TRBD1
TGCGCCAGCAGCCAAGGGGACAGAGACTATGGCTACACCTTC
CASSQGDRDYGYTF
>once|TRBJ2-7|TRBV29-1|NA
TGCAGCGTCGCCTTTGGACAGTACGAGCAGTACTTC
CSVAFGQYEQYF
>NA|TRBJ1-5|TRBV30|NA
TGTGCCTGGAGTACAGATAGCAATCAGCCCCAGCATTTT
CAWSTDSNQPQHF
>NA|TRBJ1-1|TRBV11-2|NA
TGTGCCAGCAGCCCCCACCGGCAGGGCCTGAACACTGAAGCTTTCTTT
CASSPHRQGLNTEAFF
>NA|TRBJ1-2|TRBV5-1|TRBD1
TGCGCCAGCAGCTTGGACAGGGGTGGCTACACCTTC
CASSLDRGGYTF
>NA|TRBJ1-5|TRBV5-5|NA
TGTGCCAGCAGCTTGGGGCAACACAATCAGCCCCAGCATTTT
CASSLGQHNQPQHF
>NA|TRBJ1-5|TRBV24-1|TRBD1
TGTGCCACCAGTGATCCGGACAGGGGGGGTCAGCCCCAGCATTTT
CATSDPDRGGQPQHF
>NA|TRBJ2-3|TRBV6-5|TRBD1
TGTGCCAGTCGATCCGGGACAGGGGGCCCAGATACGCAGTATTTT
CASRSGTGGPDTQYF
>NA|TRBJ2-4|TRBV6-5|NA
TGTGCCAGCAGTTACGGGCAGGGACAAGGCCGAAACATTCAGTACTTC
CASSYGQGQGRNIQYF
>NA|TRBJ2-6|TRBV5-1|TRBD1
TGCGCCAGCAGCTCAGGACAGGGCAGCTCTGGGGCCAACGTCCTGACTTTC
CASSSGQGSSGANVLTF
>NA|TRBJ1-1|TRBV25-1|NA
TGTGCCAGCAGTGATCTGAGAATAGGCACACCGAGGGCTGCTTTCTTT
CASSDLRIGTPRAAFF
>NA|TRBJ2-1|TRBV7-2|NA
TGTGCCAGCAGCCCACAGGTGCTTGAGCAGTTCTTC
CASSPQVLEQFF
>NA|TRBJ2-5|TRBV7-3|TRBD2
TGTGCCAGCAGCTCCGGACTAGCGGGGTTCCAAGCGGAGACCCAGTACTTC
CASSSGLAGFQAETQYF
>once|TRBJ1-1|TRBV19|TRBD1
TGTGCCAGTAGTATCACCGGGACAGGGCTCTCGAGTGAAGCTTTCTTT
CASSITGTGLSSEAFF
>NA|TRBJ1-6|TRBV7-2|NA
TGTGCCAGCAGCTCCCTATATAATTCACCCCTCCACTTT
CASSSLYNSPLHF
>once|TRBJ1-1|TRBV28|NA
TGTGCCAGCAGTTTGGTGAGAGGGAGTACTGAAGCTTTCTTT
CASSLVRGSTEAFF
>NA|TRBJ1-4|TRBV18|TRBD1
TGTGCCAGCTCACCGGGACAGGGCGGTGAAAAACTGTTTTTT
CASSPGQGGEKLFF
>NA|TRBJ1-2|TRBV7-2|TRBD1
TGTGCCAGCAGCTTAGCGACAGGGGTAAACTATGGCTACACCTTC
CASSLATGVNYGYTF
>few|TRBJ1-6|TRBV5-4|TRBD1
TGTGCCAGCAGCGTATTAGACAGGGTGAGAAATTCACCCCTCCACTTT
CASSVLDRVRNSPLHF
>NA|TRBJ2-1|TRBV7-9|NA
TGTGCCAGCAGCCCCTTGAGTGCTCACAATGAGCAGTTCTTC
CASSPLSAHNEQFF
>NA|TRBJ2-1|TRBV11-1|NA
TGTGCCAGCAGCTTAGGAGTCGGGAAGGGGGACAATGAGCAGTTCTTC
CASSLGVGKGDNEQFF
>NA|TRBJ2-7|TRBV24-1|TRBD2
TGTGCCACCAGTGACCCCGGACTAGCGGGAGACGAGCAGTACTTC
CATSDPGLAGDEQYF
>NA|TRBJ2-1|TRBV5-1|TRBD2
TGCGCCAGCAGCTCGGGACTAGCGGTCTACAATGAGCAGTTCTTC
CASSSGLAVYNEQFF